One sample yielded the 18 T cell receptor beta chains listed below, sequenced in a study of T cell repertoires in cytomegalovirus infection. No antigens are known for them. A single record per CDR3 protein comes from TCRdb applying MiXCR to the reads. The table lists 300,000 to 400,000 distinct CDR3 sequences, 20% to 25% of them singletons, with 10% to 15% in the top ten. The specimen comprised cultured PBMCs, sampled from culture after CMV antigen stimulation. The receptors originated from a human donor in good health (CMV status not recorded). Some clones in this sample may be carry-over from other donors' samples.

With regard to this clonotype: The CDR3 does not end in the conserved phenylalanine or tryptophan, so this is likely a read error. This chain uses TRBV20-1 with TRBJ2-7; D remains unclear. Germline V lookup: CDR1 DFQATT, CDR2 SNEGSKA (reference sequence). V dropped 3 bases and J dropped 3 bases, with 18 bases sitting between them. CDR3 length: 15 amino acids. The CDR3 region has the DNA TGCAGTGCTAGTGCAACATCACGGGTTATCTACGAGCAGTACATC. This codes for CSASATSRVIYEQYI.

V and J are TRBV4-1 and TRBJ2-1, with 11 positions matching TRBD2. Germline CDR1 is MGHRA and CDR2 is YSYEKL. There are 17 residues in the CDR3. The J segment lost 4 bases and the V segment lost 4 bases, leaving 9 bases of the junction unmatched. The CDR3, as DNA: TGCGCCAGCAGCCCTACCTGGACTAGCGGGTTTTACAATGAGCAGTTCTTC. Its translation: CASSPTWTSGFYNEQFF.

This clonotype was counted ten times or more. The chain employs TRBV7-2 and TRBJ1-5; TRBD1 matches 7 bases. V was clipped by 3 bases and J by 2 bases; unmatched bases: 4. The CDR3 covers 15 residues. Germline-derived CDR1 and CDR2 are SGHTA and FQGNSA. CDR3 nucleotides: TGTGCCAGCAGCTTGACAGGGAATGGCAATCAGCCCCAGCATTTT. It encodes CASSLTGNGNQPQHF.

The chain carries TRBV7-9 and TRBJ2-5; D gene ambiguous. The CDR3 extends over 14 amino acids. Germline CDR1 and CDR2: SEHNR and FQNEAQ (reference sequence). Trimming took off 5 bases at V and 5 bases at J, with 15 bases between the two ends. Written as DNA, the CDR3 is TGTGCCAGCAGCCGGAACCCCAACGCCGAGACCCAGTACTTC. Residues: CASSRNPNAETQYF.

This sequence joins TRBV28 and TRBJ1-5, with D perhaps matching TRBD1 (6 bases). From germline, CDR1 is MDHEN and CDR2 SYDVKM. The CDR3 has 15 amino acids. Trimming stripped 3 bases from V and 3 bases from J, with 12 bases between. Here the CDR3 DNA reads TGTGCCAGCAGTTTTAAGGGGGATTACAATCAGCCCCAGCATTTT. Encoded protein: CASSFKGDYNQPQHF.

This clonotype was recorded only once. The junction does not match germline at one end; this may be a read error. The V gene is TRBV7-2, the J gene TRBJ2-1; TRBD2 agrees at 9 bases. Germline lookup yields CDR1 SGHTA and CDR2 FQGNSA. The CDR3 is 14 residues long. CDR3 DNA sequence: TGTGCCAGCAGCCTAGCGGGGTCCTACAATGAGCAGTCCTTC. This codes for CASSLAGSYNEQSF.

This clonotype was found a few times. CDR3 DNA: TGTGCCAGCAGTGAAGGGGCCCGACGTGGCAATGAGCAGTTCTTC. It specifies CASSEGARRGNEQFF. The chain links TRBV6-1 to TRBJ2-1; the D is unclear. V lost 1 base and J 6 bases, leaving 13 bases between the germline ends. Germline CDR1 is MNHNS and CDR2 is SASEGT. The CDR3 extends over 15 amino acids.

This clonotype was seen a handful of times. The CDR3 nucleotides are TGTGCCAGCTCCGTTTGGGTTGCCAAAAACATTCAGTACTTC. It specifies CASSVWVAKNIQYF. The chain is built from TRBV12-3 or TRBV12-4 and TRBJ2-4; D call uncertain. Trimming cost V 8 bases and J 1 base, with 12 bases left between them. The CDR3 runs 14 residues.

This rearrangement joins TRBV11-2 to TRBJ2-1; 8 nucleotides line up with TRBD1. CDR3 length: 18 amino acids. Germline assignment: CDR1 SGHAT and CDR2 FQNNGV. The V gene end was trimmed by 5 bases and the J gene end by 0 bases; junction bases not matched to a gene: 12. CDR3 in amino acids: CASSHLVRGQASYNEQFF. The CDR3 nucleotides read TGTGCCAGCAGCCATCTCGTTAGGGGACAGGCCTCCTACAATGAGCAGTTCTTC.

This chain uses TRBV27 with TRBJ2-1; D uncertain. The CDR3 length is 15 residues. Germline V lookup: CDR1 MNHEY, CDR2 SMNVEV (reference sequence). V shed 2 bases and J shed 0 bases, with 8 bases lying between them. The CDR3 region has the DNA TGTGCCAGCAGTTTACTGGATAGCTCCTACAATGAGCAGTTCTTC. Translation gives CASSLLDSSYNEQFF.

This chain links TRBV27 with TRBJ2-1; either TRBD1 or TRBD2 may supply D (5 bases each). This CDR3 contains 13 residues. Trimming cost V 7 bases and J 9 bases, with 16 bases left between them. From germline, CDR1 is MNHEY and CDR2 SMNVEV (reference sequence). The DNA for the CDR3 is TGTGCCAGCACCCCAACTAGGGGCGGTGAGCAGTTCTTC. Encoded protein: CASTPTRGGEQFF.

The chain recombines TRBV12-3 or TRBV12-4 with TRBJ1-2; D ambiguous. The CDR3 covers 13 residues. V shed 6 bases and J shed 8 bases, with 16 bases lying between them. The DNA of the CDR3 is TGTGCCAGCAGCCCCTCCGCCGCCGGGGGCTACACCTTC. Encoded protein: CASSPSAAGGYTF.

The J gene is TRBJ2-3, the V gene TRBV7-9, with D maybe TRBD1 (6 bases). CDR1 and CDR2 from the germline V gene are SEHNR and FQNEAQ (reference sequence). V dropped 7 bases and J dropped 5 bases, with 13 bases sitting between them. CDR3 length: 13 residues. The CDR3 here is CASMQGTGDTQYF. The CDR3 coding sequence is TGTGCCAGCATGCAGGGGACGGGAGATACGCAGTATTTT.

DNA for the CDR3: TGCAGTGGGCCCCTGGCGGGAAGCACAGATACGCAGTATTTT. This gives the protein CSGPLAGSTDTQYF. The gene calls are TRBV20-1 and TRBJ2-3, with D perhaps TRBD2 (6 bases). The V gene lost 7 bases and the J gene lost 0 bases, with 14 bases spanning the gap. From germline, CDR1 is DFQATT and CDR2 SNEGSKA (reference sequence). The CDR3 has 14 residues.

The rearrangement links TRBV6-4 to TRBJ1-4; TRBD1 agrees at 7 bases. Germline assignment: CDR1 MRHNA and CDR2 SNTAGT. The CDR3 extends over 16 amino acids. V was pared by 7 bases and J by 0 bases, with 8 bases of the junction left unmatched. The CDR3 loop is CASTEGTESTNEKLFF. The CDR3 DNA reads TGTGCCAGCACGGAAGGGACAGAATCAACTAATGAAAAACTGTTTTTT.

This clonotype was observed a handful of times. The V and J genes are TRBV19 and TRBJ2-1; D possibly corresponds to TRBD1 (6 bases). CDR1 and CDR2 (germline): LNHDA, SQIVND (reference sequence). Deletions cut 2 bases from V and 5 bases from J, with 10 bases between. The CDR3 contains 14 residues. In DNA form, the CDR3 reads TGTGCCAGTAGTATAATTCCAGGGGACAATGAGCAGTTCTTC. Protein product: CASSIIPGDNEQFF.

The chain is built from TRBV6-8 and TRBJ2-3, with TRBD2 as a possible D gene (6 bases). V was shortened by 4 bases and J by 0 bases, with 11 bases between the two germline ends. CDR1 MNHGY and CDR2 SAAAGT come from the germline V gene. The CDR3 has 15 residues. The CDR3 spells CASSFRDFSTDTQYF. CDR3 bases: TGTGCCAGCAGTTTCCGGGACTTTAGCACAGATACGCAGTATTTT.

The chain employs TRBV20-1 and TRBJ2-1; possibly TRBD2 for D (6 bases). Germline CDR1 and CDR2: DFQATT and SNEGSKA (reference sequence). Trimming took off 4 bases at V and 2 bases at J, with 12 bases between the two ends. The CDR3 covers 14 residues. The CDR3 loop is CSAKTGLAYNEQFF. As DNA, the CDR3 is TGCAGTGCTAAAACGGGACTGGCCTACAATGAGCAGTTCTTC.